This T cell receptor (beta chain) emerged from a study of blood T cell repertoires in COVID-19. Sequenced by immunoSEQ multiplex PCR; TCRdb stores in-frame clones only, minus some. This table has approximately 80,000 clones, about 85% appearing once. Trimming left V 5 bases short and J 5 bases short, with 11 bases between. The CDR3 is 13 amino acids. The germline gives CDR1 SGHNT, CDR2 YENEEA. This chain uses TRBV11-3 with TRBJ2-3; D is perhaps TRBD2 (7 bases). Specimen: peripheral blood. The origin of this receptor is a woman aged 80 or over with COVID-19, enrolled during active disease. CDR3 coding DNA: TGTGCCAGCAGCAGGGGGGGAGGAGATACGCAGTATTTT. Translating gives CASSRGGGDTQYF. Full variable domain (rest looked up from reference TRBV11-3 and TRBJ2-3): EAGVVQSPRYKIIEKKQPVAFWCNPISGHNTLYWYLQNLGQGPELLIRYENEEAVDDSQLPKDRFSAERLKGVDSTLKIQPAELGDSAVYLCASSRGGGDTQYFGPGTRLTVL.